This TCR beta chain was profiled in a study of OX40 agonist ivuxolimab in advanced cancers. Study context: Three partial responders included one hepatocellular carcinoma patient and two cutaneous melanoma patients. Study observations and caveats: It was not determined which antigens were specifically recognized by the peripheral T cells that had undergone clonal expansion.

The germline gives CDR1 MGHDK, CDR2 SYGVNS. Trimming cost V 0 bases and J 6 bases; bases outside gene matches: 6. This CDR3 is built from 18 residues. Patients were excluded for autoimmune disease history or systemic immunosuppression. As regards this clone: The antigen is not known.

Assay: immunoSEQ multiplex PCR; the TCRdb copy retains only in-frame clones and omits some. Counted here are 90,000 or so clones, roughly 90% occurring once; the ten biggest clones make up around 2.5%. This receptor was obtained from an adult with an advanced solid tumor such as melanoma, head and neck, liver or kidney cancer. The starting material was CD4+ or CD8+ T cells sorted from blood, obtained in a trial of the OX40 agonist ivuxolimab. This rearrangement joins TRBV25-1 to TRBJ2-1, with 15 bases fitting TRBD2. CDR3 loop: CASSEYAGTSGRPNEQFF. CDR3 coding DNA: TGTGCCAGCAGTGAATATGCCGGGACTAGCGGGAGGCCCAATGAGCAGTTCTTC.